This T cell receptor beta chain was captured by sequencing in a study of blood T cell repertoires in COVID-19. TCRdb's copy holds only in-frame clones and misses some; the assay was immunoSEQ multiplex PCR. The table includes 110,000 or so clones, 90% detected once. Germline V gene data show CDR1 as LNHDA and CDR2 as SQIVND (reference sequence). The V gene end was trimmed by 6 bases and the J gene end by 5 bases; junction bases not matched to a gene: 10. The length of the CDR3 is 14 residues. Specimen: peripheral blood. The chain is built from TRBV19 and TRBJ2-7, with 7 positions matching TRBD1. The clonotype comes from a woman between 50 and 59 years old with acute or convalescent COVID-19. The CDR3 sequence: CASSAQGFPHEQYF. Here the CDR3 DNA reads TGTGCCAGTAGCGCACAGGGGTTCCCCCACGAGCAGTACTTC.